The 31 T cell receptor beta chains below all came from one sample that was sequenced in a study of cytomegalovirus exposure and HLA in healthy donors. The primer mix had 60 Vbeta and 13 Jbeta primers. Clones were sequenced by immunoSEQ multiplex PCR, and TCRdb holds only the in-frame ones, with some missing. This table has 80,000 or so clones, about 60% appearing once. Sequencing was carried out using PBMCs. The receptor source for this set is a young man in good health and CMV-seropositive.

The chain employs TRBV2 and TRBJ1-6; TRBD1 aligns across 8 bases. V shed 4 bases, J shed 7 bases, and the junction held 3 bases outside the gene matches. CDR1 and CDR2 (germline): SNHLY, FYNNEI. The CDR3 loop spans 14 amino acids. The CDR3 DNA follows: TGTGCCAGCAGTGTGAGGACAGGGAATTCACCCCTCCACTTT. Protein: CASSVRTGNSPLHF.

CDR3 residues: CASGQLSGNTIYF. The CDR3, as DNA: TGTGCCAGCGGACAGCTCTCTGGAAACACCATATATTTT. The chain combines TRBV19 with TRBJ1-3; D perhaps matches TRBD1 (6 bases). Trimming removed 9 bases from V and 0 bases from J, with 9 bases in between. Germline CDR1 LNHDA, CDR2 SQIVND (reference sequence). The CDR3 extends over 13 amino acids.

The genes are TRBV21-1 and TRBJ2-7; the table's D call, TRBD1, has no DNA check behind it. TRBV21-1 is classified as a pseudogene. The CDR3 runs 15 residues. The CDR3 protein is CASSSRDRPFYEQYF. The CDR3 DNA sequence: TGTGCCAGCAGCAGCCGGGACAGGCCATTCTACGAGCAGTACTTC.

This chain links TRBV14 with TRBJ2-3; the D gene is possibly TRBD2 (6 bases). Trimming left V 1 base short and J 1 base short, with 9 bases between. Germline values: CDR1 SGHDN, CDR2 FVKESK. CDR3 length: 15 amino acids. CDR3 sequence reads: CASSQGSGRTDTQYF. The CDR3 DNA follows: TGTGCCAGCAGCCAAGGGAGCGGGCGCACAGATACGCAGTATTTT. Supplemented by reference TRBV14 and TRBJ2-3, the full variable domain reads EAGVTQFPSHSVIEKGQTVTLRCDPISGHDNLYWYRRVMGKEIKFLLHFVKESKQDESGMPNNRFLAERTGGTYSTLKVQPAELEDSGVYFCASSQGSGRTDTQYFGPGTRLTVL.

The chain links TRBV19 to TRBJ1-3; the D gene is possibly TRBD1 (5 bases). The CDR3 runs to 14 residues. CDR1 and CDR2 (germline): LNHDA, SQIVND (reference sequence). Trimming stripped 10 bases from V and 1 base from J, with 14 bases between. The CDR3 nucleotides read TGTGCCACTATCTCCGGGGGTTCTGGAAACACCATATATTTT. Residues: CATISGGSGNTIYF.

The chain combines TRBV7-6 with TRBJ2-5; D possibly corresponds to TRBD2 (7 bases). Trimming shortened V by 4 bases and J by 4 bases, and 22 bases separated the two germline ends. CDR1 is SGHVS and CDR2 is FNYEAQ in the germline V gene. The CDR3 spans 17 residues. Here the CDR3 reads CASSYSPPGGGGETQYF. The CDR3, as DNA: TGTGCCAGCAGCTATTCCCCACCGGGGGGCGGGGGAGAGACCCAGTACTTC.

V is TRBV11-3 and J is TRBJ2-7; tentatively, D is TRBD1 (6 bases). The V end lost 2 bases, the J end lost 3 bases, and 11 bases lay between the germline ends. Germline loops: CDR1 SGHNT, CDR2 YENEEA. This CDR3 region has 14 residues. CDR3 nucleotides: TGTGCCAGCAGCTTACGGGACACCAACTACGAGCAGTACTTC. This translates into CASSLRDTNYEQYF.

This clone was found a few times. The V gene is TRBV6-1, the J gene TRBJ2-6, with no clear D. Between the trimmed V and J ends, which lost 0 bases and 0 bases, there was a span of 6 bases. The CDR3 spans 16 residues. Germline V lookup: CDR1 MNHNS, CDR2 SASEGT. The CDR3 region is CASSEAIGSGANVLTF. The CDR3 DNA reads TGTGCCAGCAGTGAAGCGATCGGCTCTGGGGCCAACGTCCTGACTTTC.

The gene calls are TRBV5-1 and TRBJ1-2; 8 nucleotides line up with TRBD1. Germline CDR1 SGHRS, CDR2 YFSETQ. Trimming removed 4 bases from V and 8 bases from J; junction bases left unmatched: 13. CDR3 size: 15 residues. Written as DNA, the CDR3 is TGCGCCAGCAGCCCCGGACCTGACAGGGGCTGGGGCTACACCTTC. The encoded protein is CASSPGPDRGWGYTF.

V gene TRBV6-1 combines with J gene TRBJ1-2, with D perhaps matching TRBD1 (5 bases). This CDR3 has 14 amino acids. The V end was cut by 2 bases, the J end by 4 bases, with 11 bases between. Germline CDR1 is MNHNS and CDR2 is SASEGT. The CDR3 DNA follows: TGTGCCAGCAGTGAAAGGGGATGGAGCTATGGCTACACCTTC. It encodes CASSERGWSYGYTF.

This chain connects TRBV7-9 to TRBJ2-1, with D possibly being TRBD1 (5 bases). The germline gives CDR1 SEHNR, CDR2 FQNEAQ (reference sequence). This CDR3 has 12 residues. The ends were cut back, 4 bases at V and 6 bases at J, with 7 bases in the middle. The CDR3, as DNA: TGTGCCAGCAGCTCGACAGTCAATGAGCAGTTCTTC. Residues: CASSSTVNEQFF.

This clone was counted a few times. The gene calls are TRBV15 and TRBJ2-3; 7 bases line up with TRBD1. The CDR3 spans 15 residues. V shed 0 bases and J 3 bases; nucleotides not matched to a gene: 3. Germline V gene sequence: CDR1 LNHNV, CDR2 YYDKDF (reference sequence). In DNA, the CDR3 is TGTGCCACCAGCAGAGATCGGACAGGAACAGATACGCAGTATTTT. Translated, it gives CATSRDRTGTDTQYF. Full variable domain (rest looked up from reference TRBV15 and TRBJ2-3): DAMVIQNPRYQVTQFGKPVTLSCSQTLNHNVMYWYQQKSSQAPKLLFHYYDKDFNNEADTPDNFQSRRPNTSFCFLDIRSPGLGDTAMYLCATSRDRTGTDTQYFGPGTRLTVL.

This clone was detected only once. V is TRBV29-1 and J is TRBJ1-2; D possibly corresponds to TRBD1 (6 bases). Per the germline V gene, CDR1 is SQVTM and CDR2 is ANQGSEA. The V end was cut by 1 base, the J end by 6 bases, with 9 bases between. This CDR3 is 12 amino acids long. CDR3: CSVEAGQHGYTF. CDR3 coding DNA: TGCAGCGTTGAAGCGGGACAACATGGCTACACCTTC.

This chain joins TRBV19 and TRBJ2-5; possible D gene TRBD2, 6 bases. In germline, CDR1 is LNHDA, CDR2 SQIVND (reference sequence). Trimming stripped 6 bases from V and 1 base from J, with 9 bases between. This CDR3 contains 13 residues. The CDR3 spells CASSGSGQETQYF. In DNA, the CDR3 is TGTGCCAGTAGCGGGAGCGGCCAAGAGACCCAGTACTTC.

This sequence joins TRBV7-2 and TRBJ1-5; 9 positions agree with TRBD1. Germline loops: CDR1 SGHTA, CDR2 FQGNSA. The CDR3 covers 18 residues. With V trimmed by 2 bases and J by 5 bases, 13 bases remained unmatched. CDR3 DNA sequence: TGTGCCAGCAGCTTAAATGGAGGCGCACAGGGGGCCTATCAGCCCCAGCATTTT. Its protein is CASSLNGGAQGAYQPQHF. Variable domain in full (rest from reference TRBV7-2 and TRBJ1-5): GAGVSQSPSNKVTEKGKDVELRCDPISGHTALYWYRQSLGQGLEFLIYFQGNSAPDKSGLPSDRFSAERTGGSVSTLTIQRTQQEDSAVYLCASSLNGGAQGAYQPQHFGDGTRLSIL.

This clone has more than one count but fewer than ten. The chain has TRBV19 and TRBJ2-3, with 12 bases matching TRBD2. CDR1 and CDR2 from the germline V gene are LNHDA and SQIVND (reference sequence). The CDR3 extends over 15 amino acids. V lost 6 bases and J lost 3; bases outside the gene matches: 4. The CDR3 DNA is TGTGCCAGTAGATCCGGGACTAGCGGGACAGATACGCAGTATTTT. It specifies CASRSGTSGTDTQYF.

This sequence joins TRBV5-1 and TRBJ1-1, with 9 bases aligning to TRBD1. CDR1 and CDR2 from the germline V gene are SGHRS and YFSETQ. This CDR3 comprises 14 residues. V dropped 5 bases and J dropped 4; count of bases not matched to a gene: 6. As DNA, the CDR3 is TGCGCCAGCAGACCTGGGACAGGGTCCACTGAAGCTTTCTTT. Protein sequence: CASRPGTGSTEAFF.

The V call is TRBV6-1, the J call TRBJ2-3; D might be TRBD1 (6 bases). The CDR3 runs to 15 residues. V dropped 2 bases and J dropped 2 bases, with 11 bases sitting between them. CDR1 MNHNS and CDR2 SASEGT come from the germline V gene. CDR3 sequence reads: CASSESGHHTDTQYF. DNA for the CDR3: TGTGCCAGCAGTGAATCGGGACACCACACAGATACGCAGTATTTT.

The chain has TRBV7-3 and TRBJ2-7, with 8 bases matching TRBD1. From germline, CDR1 is SGHTA and CDR2 FQGTGA. The CDR3 spans 13 residues. V lost 3 bases to trimming and J lost 5 bases; unmatched junction nucleotides: 3. CDR3: CASSLDRAHEQYF. The CDR3 bases are TGTGCCAGCAGCTTGGACAGGGCTCACGAGCAGTACTTC.

The chain has TRBV29-1 and TRBJ1-3; perhaps TRBD1 as D (6 bases). The CDR3 runs to 13 residues. Germline assignment: CDR1 SQVTM and CDR2 ANQGSEA. V shed 3 bases and J shed 3 bases, with 9 bases lying between them. The CDR3 sequence: CSVDRGHGNTIYF. CDR3 nucleotide sequence: TGCAGCGTTGACAGGGGACATGGAAACACCATATATTTT.

This clone was seen only once. V gene TRBV5-5 combines with J gene TRBJ2-7; TRBD1 might be the D (6 bases). Trimming took off 0 bases at V and 4 bases at J, with 8 bases between the two ends. The CDR3 is made up of 13 amino acids. CDR1 and CDR2 from the germline V gene are SGHKS and YYEKEE (reference sequence). CDR3 sequence: CASSLATGYEQYF. DNA for the CDR3: TGTGCCAGCAGCTTGGCTACAGGGTACGAGCAGTACTTC.

The V call is TRBV12-5, the J call TRBJ1-5; TRBD1 matches at 7 bases. Germline V gene data show CDR1 as LGHNT and CDR2 as FRNRAP. Trimming cost V 3 bases and J 0 bases; bases outside gene matches: 11. CDR3 length: 18 residues. The CDR3 nucleotides read TGTGCTAGTGGTTTTGACACCGGGACAGTTTATAGCAATCAGCCCCAGCATTTT. This sequence encodes CASGFDTGTVYSNQPQHF.

The rearrangement links TRBV5-4 to TRBJ2-7, with 8 bases matching TRBD1. The CDR3 has 14 amino acids. The V gene end was trimmed by 2 bases and the J gene end by 3 bases; junction bases not matched to a gene: 4. Germline CDR1 SGHNT, CDR2 YYREEE (reference sequence). The CDR3 region is CASSFRQGFYEQYF. Here the CDR3 DNA reads TGTGCCAGCAGCTTCAGACAGGGGTTCTACGAGCAGTACTTC.

The chain employs TRBV10-3 and TRBJ1-2; 9 nucleotides align to TRBD1. V shed 7 bases, J shed 2 bases, and the junction held 5 bases outside the gene matches. CDR3 length: 14 residues. CDR1 ENHRY and CDR2 SYGVKD come from the germline V gene. As DNA, the CDR3 is TGTGCCATCACCTGGGACAGGGACAACTATGGCTACACCTTC. Amino acids: CAITWDRDNYGYTF.

V usage is TRBV6-5 and J usage is TRBJ1-5, with 7 bases aligning to TRBD1. Germline CDR1 and CDR2: MNHEY and SVGAGI. The CDR3 runs 13 residues. Trimming at V came to 5 bases and at J to 5 bases, leaving 3 bases not matched to a gene. DNA of the CDR3: TGTGCCAGCAGTCGGGACAGTTATCAGCCCCAGCATTTT. This sequence encodes CASSRDSYQPQHF.

In this sample, this clone turned up once. The CDR3 nucleotides read TGTGCCATCAGTGGTGGAGCGGCTGCTGGCACAGATACGCAGTATTTT. Amino acids: CAISGGAAAGTDTQYF. J is TRBJ2-3 and V is TRBV10-3; TRBD2 might be the D (5 bases). This CDR3 comprises 16 residues. Germline V CDR1 and CDR2: ENHRY, SYGVKD. The V end was cut by 4 bases, the J end by 1 base, with 15 bases between.

This rearrangement joins TRBV5-1 to TRBJ2-5; 8 bases are a match to TRBD2. Germline V gene data show CDR1 as SGHRS and CDR2 as YFSETQ. The J segment lost 4 bases and the V segment lost 6 bases, leaving 11 bases of the junction unmatched. The CDR3 covers 15 residues. This CDR3 reads CASTPGGPRGETQYF. CDR3 nucleotides: TGCGCCAGCACCCCGGGAGGGCCCCGAGGAGAGACCCAGTACTTC.

This clone occurred once. The rearrangement uses TRBV19 and TRBJ2-3; 12 nucleotides align to TRBD2. CDR1 and CDR2 (germline): LNHDA, SQIVND (reference sequence). J was trimmed by 6 bases and V by 4 bases; bases with no gene match: 8. CDR3 length equals 16 residues. CDR3 residues: CASSRPSGGAGDTQYF. CDR3 nucleotides: TGTGCCAGTAGTAGGCCTAGCGGGGGGGCAGGGGATACGCAGTATTTT.

The V and J genes are TRBV12-2 and TRBJ2-2; the table's D call, TRBD1, was not checked against the DNA. TRBV12-2 corresponds to a pseudogene. This CDR3 has 16 residues. DNA for the CDR3: TGTGCAAGTCGCTCATTCCGGGACAGGTCTTCCGGGGAGCTGTTTTTT. Encoded protein: CASRSFRDRSSGELFF.

This rearrangement joins TRBV2 to TRBJ1-3; D might be TRBD1 (5 bases). There are 16 residues in the CDR3. Trimming stripped 4 bases from V and 9 bases from J, with 22 bases between. Germline V gene lookup returns CDR1 SNHLY and CDR2 FYNNEI. The chain's CDR3 is CASSGTGRPLGGTIYF. The CDR3 bases are TGTGCCAGCAGTGGGACTGGGCGCCCTCTGGGGGGCACCATATATTTT.

This clone was seen more than once but under ten times. DNA for the CDR3: TGTGCCAGCAGCCGTAACGGACAGGGGACTGGAAACACCATATATTTT. Translating it yields CASSRNGQGTGNTIYF. The chain employs TRBV7-2 and TRBJ1-3, with 9 bases aligning to TRBD1. Germline loops: CDR1 SGHTA, CDR2 FQGNSA. This CDR3 has 16 residues. V lost 5 bases to trimming and J lost 2 bases; unmatched junction nucleotides: 7.